This T cell receptor beta chain was sequenced for a study of blood T cell repertoires in COVID-19. At the level of the study: The cDNA or gDNA used as material had been derived from T cells, B-cell-depleted T cells, or PBMCs.

The junction had 12 bases not matched to a gene; V was cut back by 5 bases and J by 3 bases. The V gene's germline CDR1 is MNHNY and CDR2 SVGAGI (reference sequence). This CDR3 has 16 residues. This clone has only one observation. As originally analysed: Scientists estimated how many nucleated cells there were by amplifying reference gene primers. Sequencing was performed with immunoSEQ multiplex PCR; in TCRdb, only in-frame clones are kept and a portion is missing. V, J and clone size are those of that table, while D and trimming were read from the DNA. The repertoire includes roughly 270,000 clones, 85% of them detected once, and 2.5% to 3% sits in the top ten. The age range of participants was about 18 to 100 years, with residence in 20 to 25 US areas. Participant-given clinical history determined each cohort assignment.

The specimen sequenced was PBMCs or T cells enriched from blood (not recorded which). This sequence joins TRBV6-6 and TRBJ1-1; TRBD1 matches 7 bases. This sequence was found in a woman aged 45-65 years who had recovered from COVID-19. CDR3 amino acids: CASSPIDRAGDTEAFF. DNA for the CDR3: TGTGCCAGCAGTCCCATAGACAGGGCCGGAGACACTGAAGCTTTCTTT.